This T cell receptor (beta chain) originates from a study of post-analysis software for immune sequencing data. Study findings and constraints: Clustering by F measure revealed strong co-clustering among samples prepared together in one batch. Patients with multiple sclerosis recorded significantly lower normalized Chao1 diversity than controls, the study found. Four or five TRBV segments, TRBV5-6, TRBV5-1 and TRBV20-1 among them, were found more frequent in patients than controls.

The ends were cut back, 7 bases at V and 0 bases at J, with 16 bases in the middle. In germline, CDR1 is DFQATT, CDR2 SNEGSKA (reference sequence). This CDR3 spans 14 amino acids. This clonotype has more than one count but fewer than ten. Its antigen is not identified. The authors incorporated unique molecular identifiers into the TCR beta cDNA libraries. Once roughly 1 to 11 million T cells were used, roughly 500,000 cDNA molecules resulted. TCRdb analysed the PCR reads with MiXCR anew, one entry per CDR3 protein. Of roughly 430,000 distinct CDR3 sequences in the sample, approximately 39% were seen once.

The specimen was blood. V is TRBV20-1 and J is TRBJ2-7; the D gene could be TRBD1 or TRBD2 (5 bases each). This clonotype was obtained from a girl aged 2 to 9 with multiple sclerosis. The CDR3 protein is CSVKDGTASYEQYF. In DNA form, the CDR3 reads TGCAGTGTTAAGGATGGGACGGCCTCCTACGAGCAGTACTTC.